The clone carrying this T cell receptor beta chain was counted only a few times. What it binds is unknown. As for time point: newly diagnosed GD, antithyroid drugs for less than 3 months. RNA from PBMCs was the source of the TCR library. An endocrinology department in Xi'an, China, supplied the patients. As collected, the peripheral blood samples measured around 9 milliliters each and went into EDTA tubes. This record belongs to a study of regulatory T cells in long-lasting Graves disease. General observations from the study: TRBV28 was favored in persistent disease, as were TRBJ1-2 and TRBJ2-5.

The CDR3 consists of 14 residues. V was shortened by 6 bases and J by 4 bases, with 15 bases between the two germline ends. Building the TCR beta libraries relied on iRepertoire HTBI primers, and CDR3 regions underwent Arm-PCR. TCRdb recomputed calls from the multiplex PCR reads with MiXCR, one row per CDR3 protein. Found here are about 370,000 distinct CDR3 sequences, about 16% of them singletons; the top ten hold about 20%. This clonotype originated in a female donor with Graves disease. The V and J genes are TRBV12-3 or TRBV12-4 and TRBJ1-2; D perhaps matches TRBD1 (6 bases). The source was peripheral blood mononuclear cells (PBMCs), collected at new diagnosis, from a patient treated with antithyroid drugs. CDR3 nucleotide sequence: TGTGCCAGCAGCTCCTGGGGGGGGGCCTATGGCTACACCTTC. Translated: CASSSWGGAYGYTF.